What follows are 11 T cell receptor beta chains derived from one specimen sequenced in a study of metastatic and nonmetastatic thyroid tumors. Via MiXCR, TCRdb re-called the PCR reads. The repertoire has about 15,000 clones, 25% to 30% of them found once; the top ten carry 10% to 11%. Among the patients, none had received any treatment before thyroid surgery. The source material was tumor tissue. All receptors come from a female donor with papillary thyroid cancer or a benign thyroid nodule (not recorded which). Some clones in this sample may be carry-over from other donors' samples.

As for this clone: Other DNA sequences in this specimen translate into the identical CDR3. The genes are TRBV20-1 and TRBJ2-5; perhaps TRBD1 as D (6 bases). V gave up 6 bases and J gave up 11 bases, with 34 bases separating them. The CDR3 has 17 residues. Germline V CDR1 and CDR2: DFQATT, SNEGSKA (reference sequence). CDR3 DNA sequence: TGCAGTGCGACACGCGAGTTGAGAGGGAGTGCTTTAGGGACACAGTACTTC. Translation gives CSATRELRGSALGTQYF.

This clone counts as medium-sized. The V gene is TRBV7-9, the J gene TRBJ2-7; maybe TRBD1 (6 bases). Germline V gives CDR1 SEHNR, CDR2 FQNEAQ (reference sequence). Deletions cut 4 bases from V and 6 bases from J, with 16 bases between. The CDR3 covers 14 residues. CDR3 region: CASSSDYTGPEQYF. In nucleotides, the CDR3 is TGTGCCAGCAGCTCAGACTACACAGGGCCCGAGCAGTACTTC.

This clone is classed as medium-sized. V usage is TRBV24-1 and J usage is TRBJ2-2; the D is unclear. Germline V gene data show CDR1 as KGHDR and CDR2 as SFDVKD. The CDR3 covers 15 residues. Trimming left V 3 bases short and J 0 bases short, with 7 bases between. The CDR3 bases are TGTGCCACCAGTGATCGGGTCGCGAACACCGGGGAGCTGTTTTTT. It codes for CATSDRVANTGELFF.

Many counts were recorded for this clone. V is TRBV7-9 and J is TRBJ1-6; D may be TRBD1 (6 bases). Between the trimmed V and J ends, which lost 1 base and 5 bases, there was a span of 12 bases. This CDR3 has 16 amino acids. Germline CDR1 SEHNR, CDR2 FQNEAQ (reference sequence). CDR3 protein: CASSLERTDNNSPLHF. CDR3 bases: TGTGCCAGCAGCTTAGAGAGGACAGACAATAATTCACCCCTCCACTTT.

This clone appeared a few times. Other nucleotide sequences in the sample specify the same CDR3. The chain combines TRBV12-3 or TRBV12-4 with TRBJ2-1; D uncertain. The CDR3 is made up of 12 amino acids. Trimming stripped 9 bases from V and 6 bases from J, with 12 bases between. The CDR3 loop reads CASGDGSNEQFF. As DNA, the CDR3 is TGTGCCAGTGGTGACGGCAGCAATGAGCAGTTCTTC.

This clone was observed once. The chain joins TRBV4-1 to TRBJ2-1, with D unresolved. Trimming removed 2 bases at V and 12 bases at J, with 11 bases between. In germline, CDR1 is MGHRA, CDR2 YSYEKL. The CDR3 spans 12 residues. The CDR3 DNA reads TGCGCCAGCAGCCAATGTTCCATGGGGCAGTTCTTC. This encodes CASSQCSMGQFF.

By sample fraction, this clone is medium-sized. CDR3 protein: CASSRGIGLYEQYF. The CDR3 coding sequence is TGCGCCAGCTCCAGGGGGATTGGACTATACGAGCAGTACTTC. The chain recombines TRBV10-1 with TRBJ2-7, with D perhaps TRBD1 (7 bases). The CDR3 contains 14 residues. From germline, CDR1 is WNHNN and CDR2 SYGVQD (reference sequence). Trimming left V 8 bases short and J 4 bases short, with 18 bases between.

In its sample, this clone is medium-sized. The chain uses TRBV19 and TRBJ2-4; maybe TRBD1 (6 bases). The CDR3 is 12 amino acids. Trimming removed 6 bases at V and 6 bases at J, with 9 bases between. The V gene's germline CDR1 is LNHDA and CDR2 SQIVND (reference sequence). This CDR3 reads CASSRGGNIQYF. CDR3 in DNA: TGTGCCAGTAGCAGGGGTGGAAACATTCAGTACTTC.

The V gene is TRBV6-1, the J gene TRBJ1-3; TRBD1 aligns across 8 bases. The CDR3 covers 14 residues. The germline gives CDR1 MNHNS, CDR2 SASEGT. The V segment lost 6 bases and the J segment 3 bases; nucleotides outside the gene matches: 4. The CDR3 bases are TGTGCCAGCAGATCGGACAGGGATGGAAACACCATATATTTT. Amino acid sequence: CASRSDRDGNTIYF.

The chain couples TRBV27 to TRBJ2-2; weak D call: TRBD1 (6 bases). V lost 8 bases and J lost 8, with 18 bases in between. Germline CDR1 MNHEY, CDR2 SMNVEV (reference sequence). This CDR3 has 14 amino acids. The CDR3 DNA reads as TGTGCCAGCCAGGGGTTCCTTTTAGAAGGGGAGCTGTTTTTT. This codes for CASQGFLLEGELFF.

There are many counts of this clone. The rearrangement links TRBV20-1 to TRBJ2-7, with 7 bases matching TRBD2. CDR3 length equals 14 residues. The junction had 7 bases not matched to a gene; V was cut back by 1 base and J by 4 bases. CDR1 is DFQATT and CDR2 is SNEGSKA in the germline V gene (reference sequence). The CDR3 is CSARAGGIGYEQYF. As DNA, the CDR3 is TGCAGTGCTAGAGCGGGGGGAATAGGGTACGAGCAGTACTTC.